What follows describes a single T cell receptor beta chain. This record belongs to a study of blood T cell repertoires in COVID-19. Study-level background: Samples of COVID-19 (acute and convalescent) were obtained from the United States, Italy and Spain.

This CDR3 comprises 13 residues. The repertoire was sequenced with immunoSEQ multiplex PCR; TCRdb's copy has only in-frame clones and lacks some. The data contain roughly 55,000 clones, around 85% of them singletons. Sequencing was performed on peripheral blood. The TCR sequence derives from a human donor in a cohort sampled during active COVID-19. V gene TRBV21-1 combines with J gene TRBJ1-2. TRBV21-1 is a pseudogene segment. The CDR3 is CASPFTVIYGYTF. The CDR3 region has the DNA TGTGCCAGCCCATTCACGGTAATCTATGGCTACACCTTC.